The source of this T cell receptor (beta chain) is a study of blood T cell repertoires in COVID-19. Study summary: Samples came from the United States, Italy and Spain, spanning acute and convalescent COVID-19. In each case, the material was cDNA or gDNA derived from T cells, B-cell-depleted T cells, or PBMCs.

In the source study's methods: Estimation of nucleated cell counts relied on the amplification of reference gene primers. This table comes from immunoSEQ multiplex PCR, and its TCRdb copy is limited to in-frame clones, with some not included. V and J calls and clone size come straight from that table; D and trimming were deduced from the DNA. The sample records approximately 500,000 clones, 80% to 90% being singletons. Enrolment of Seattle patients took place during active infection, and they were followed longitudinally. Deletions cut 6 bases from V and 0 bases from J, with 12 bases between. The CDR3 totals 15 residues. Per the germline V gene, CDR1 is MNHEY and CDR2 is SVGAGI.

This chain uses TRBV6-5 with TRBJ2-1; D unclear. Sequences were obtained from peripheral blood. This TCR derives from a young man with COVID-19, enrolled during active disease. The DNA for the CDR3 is TGTGCCAGCAGCCGGGTAAGAAGCTCCTACAATGAGCAGTTCTTC. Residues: CASSRVRSSYNEQFF.